Included here is one T cell receptor (beta chain) sequence, with context. Its antigen specificity is not known. Within one base of it there is no much larger clone, and no base qualities were kept. Clipping removes 4 bases from V and 0 bases from J, with 9 as the unmatched junction base count. CDR1 and CDR2, looked up from the germline V gene (reference sequence), are DFQATT and SNEGSKA. From the cysteine through the phenylalanine, the CDR3 covers 17 amino acids. Left in the record is the CDR3 DNA by itself, 51 bases read in frame from the first base. The data were taken from a study of T cells in Graves' hyperthyroidism and ophthalmopathy (dated by TCRdb to the late 2010s). In terms of the full investigation: Peripheral blood was collected at initial diagnosis, before any treatment. The roughly 90 discovery patients were divided at random into training and test sets in a 7:3 ratio. A discovery cohort of about 95 patients, 43 with Graves' ophthalmopathy and about 58 with stable Graves' hyperthyroidism, was used to find distinguishing TCR V-J signatures. According to the paper, TCR Vbeta CDR3 sequencing was carried out on some 130 peripheral blood samples, which came from 40 to 45 ophthalmopathy, around 75 hyperthyroidism and approximately 17 progressor patients. In about 6 Graves' hyperthyroidism patients, the study also compared T-cell repertoires from thyroid tissue with T-cell repertoires from blood. Following sampling, methimazole starting at 30 mg daily was given to hyperthyroidism patients, and high-dose intravenous methylprednisolone was given to ophthalmopathy patients. Whether ophthalmopathy could be predicted prospectively was tested in an independent validation cohort made up of about 20 hyperthyroidism patients plus 17 patients who later progressed to ophthalmopathy. Results and caveats for the whole study, not just this receptor: Most expanded thyroid clonotypes (frequency above 0.001) were also detected in blood, suggesting blood repertoires may reflect thyroid immune responses. Sample size was not statistically predetermined, and investigators were not blinded to group allocation. During validation, the model predicted progression to ophthalmopathy a median of about 6.5 months ahead of onset, with approximately 70% sensitivity and around 73% specificity. In cross-validation, a model built on a 13 V-J signature told ophthalmopathy apart from stable hyperthyroidism with under 90% sensitivity and roughly 81% specificity, and in testing the same model reached 80%/75%.

Amplification of TCR beta CDR3 regions was carried out from RNA transcripts. The first round of RT-PCR for the TCR CDR3 was performed with the HTBI primer set and the Qiagen OneStep RT-PCR kit. A second multiplex PCR round built the libraries, followed by size selection and purification. Libraries were sequenced paired-end with 100 bp reads on an Illumina HiSeq2000. The original pipeline was this. SOAPnuke was used to process the raw data, throwing out any read that contained adapters or uncalled bases, had a mean Phred below 15, or lacked an exact constant-primer or identifier match. High-quality paired reads were merged using COPE v1.2.5, and each unique nucleotide sequence was defined as a clonotype. Clonotypes were aligned to IMGT TRBV, TRBD and TRBJ reference segments using MiTCR v1.1. The analysis was restricted to V-J combinations with a frequency above 0.0001, which together covered about 99% of the repertoires. A TCS score was defined as the ratio between F50 (clonal expansion) and ExV (chaos), using BLOSUM62-based TCRdist between CDR3 peptides within each V-J. Welch's t-statistics and random forest reduced around 510 V-J features to 13, which were used in a naive Bayes classifier (R e1071). The public sequencing data were trimmed at Q25 with fastp and processed into clonotypes with MiXCR by TCRdb, which kept only in-frame beta chains. CDR3 protein duplicates are merged, each entry listing the most common genes and DNA. The V and J calls reflect TCRdb's pipeline rather than the authors' work. Counted in this sample were about 350,000 distinct CDR3 sequences; 11% to 15% of them appeared once. Clones ranked in the top ten supply about 26% of the sample.

Graves' hyperthyroidism was defined as stable when no progression to ophthalmopathy occurred over 18 months of follow-up. Hyperthyroidism patients were aged 18 to 65 years and newly diagnosed, with disease duration of less than 2 months. Patients with uncontrolled infections, other autoimmune diseases, pregnancy or lactation were excluded. Clinical symptoms, serum thyroxine and TRAb, thyroid ultrasound, and orbital computed tomography formed the basis for the diagnoses. PBMCs were isolated from about 10 ml of fresh peripheral blood by Ficoll-Paque density gradient centrifugation. Total RNA was extracted with Trizol reagent, and quality was checked on an Agilent 2100 Bioanalyzer.

The source material was blood. The chain is encoded by TRBV20-1 joined to TRBJ2-1; the central 10 bases match TRBD1. The sequence was collected from a woman aged 25-40 years with Graves' hyperthyroidism. The DNA sequence follows: TGCAGTGCTACTAGGACAGGGGGTGCCAGCTCCTACAATGAGCAGTTCTTC. Its translation reads: CSATRTGGASSYNEQFF.